This T cell receptor (beta chain) appears in the sequencing data of a study of T-cell memory formation after mild COVID-19. Broader study findings: Pre-infection memory contained some responding clones, which suggested that cross-reactive memory had joined.

With regard to this clonotype: Its antigen is unidentified.

Sample barcodes and UMIs were carried by the TCR alpha and TCR beta cDNA libraries that 5'RACE generated with constant-segment primers. One entry per CDR3 protein results from TCRdb running MiXCR on the 5' RACE reads. Of fewer than 450,000 distinct CDR3 sequences listed, 24% are singletons. The CDR3 spans 15 residues. Between the trimmed V and J ends, which lost 2 bases and 8 bases, there was a span of 18 bases. Germline-derived CDR1 and CDR2 are MNHEY and SVGEGT. The chain links TRBV6-2 or TRBV6-3 to TRBJ1-1; perhaps TRBD1 as D (5 bases). This receptor was identified in an adult woman who had mild COVID-19 (a few samples of this study predate the infection). Cell type and time point are not known. The sample was PBMCs or a T cell subset sorted from them (not recorded which). The CDR3 region is CASSYDGTSKYEAFF. CDR3 sequence (DNA): TGTGCCAGCAGTTACGATGGGACCTCGAAGTACGAAGCTTTCTTT.